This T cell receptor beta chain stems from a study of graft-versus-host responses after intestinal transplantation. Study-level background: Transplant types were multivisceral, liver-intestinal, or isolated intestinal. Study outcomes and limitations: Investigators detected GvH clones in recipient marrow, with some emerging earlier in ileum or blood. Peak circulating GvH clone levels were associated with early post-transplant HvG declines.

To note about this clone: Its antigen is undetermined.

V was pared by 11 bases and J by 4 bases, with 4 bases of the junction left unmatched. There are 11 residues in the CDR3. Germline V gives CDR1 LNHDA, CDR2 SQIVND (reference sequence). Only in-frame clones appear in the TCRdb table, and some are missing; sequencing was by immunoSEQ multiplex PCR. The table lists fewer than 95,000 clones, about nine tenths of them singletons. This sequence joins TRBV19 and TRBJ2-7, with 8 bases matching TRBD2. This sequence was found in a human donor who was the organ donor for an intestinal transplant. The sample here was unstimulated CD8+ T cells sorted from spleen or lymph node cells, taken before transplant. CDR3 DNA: TGTGCCCCCCGGGGGGGTTACGAGCAGTACTTC. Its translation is CAPRGGYEQYF.